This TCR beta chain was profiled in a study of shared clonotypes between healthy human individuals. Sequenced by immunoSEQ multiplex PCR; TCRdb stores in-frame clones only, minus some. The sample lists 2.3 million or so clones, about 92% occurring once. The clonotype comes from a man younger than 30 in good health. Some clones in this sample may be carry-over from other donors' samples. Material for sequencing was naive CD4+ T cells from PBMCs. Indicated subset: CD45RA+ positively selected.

The CDR3 spells CATSRLGQTLYNEQFF. The DNA for the CDR3 is TGTGCCACCAGCAGATTGGGACAGACTCTCTACAATGAGCAGTTCTTC. The chain combines TRBV15 with TRBJ2-1, with 7 bases identical to TRBD1. Germline values: CDR1 LNHNV, CDR2 YYDKDF (reference sequence). V dropped 2 bases and J dropped 3; count of bases not matched to a gene: 7. CDR3 length equals 16 residues.